Many counts were recorded for the clone carrying this TCR beta chain. As yet, its antigen is unknown. These data are taken from a study of post-analysis software for immune sequencing data. TCR beta libraries were prepared from cDNA with unique molecular identifiers. Each CDR3 protein gets one entry after TCRdb re-called the PCR reads with MiXCR. The sample has roughly 870,000 distinct CDR3 sequences, approximately 50% seen once. The CDR3 length is 15 residues. The germline CDR1 and CDR2 sequences are MRHNA and SNTAGT. V lost 0 bases to trimming and J lost 1 base; unmatched junction nucleotides: 0. Findings and caveats of the study: Controls showed lower frequencies than patients for five or six TRBV segments, and TRBV5-6, TRBV5-1 and TRBV20-1 were among these. Patients with multiple sclerosis recorded significantly lower normalized Chao1 diversity than controls, the study found.

The sequenced sample consisted of blood. V and J are TRBV6-4 and TRBJ2-3; 8 nucleotides align to TRBD2. This clonotype originated in a girl aged 10-17 years with multiple sclerosis. CDR3 protein: CASSDSGGGTDTQYF. As DNA, the CDR3 is TGTGCCAGCAGTGACTCCGGGGGGGGCACAGATACGCAGTATTTT.